The entry that follows covers one TCR beta chain sequence. No antigen is known for it. V lost 6 bases, J lost 5 bases, and 10 bases stayed unmatched. The CDR3 contains 15 residues. The V gene's germline CDR1 is SGHTA and CDR2 FQGNSA. These data belong to a study of OX40 agonist ivuxolimab in advanced cancers. Background on the study: Each patient was given ivuxolimab into a vein every 2 weeks, at 0.01 to 10 mg/kg. Partial responses were achieved by three patients, one with hepatocellular carcinoma and two with cutaneous melanoma.

TCRdb's copy holds only in-frame clones and misses some; the assay was immunoSEQ multiplex PCR. The sample has around 40,000 clones; about 90% are singletons. Study-level results: There was clonal expansion of CD4+ and CD8+ blood T cells by week 6 at 0.1 to 3.0 mg/kg. The work left the antigen specificity of expanded peripheral T cells undetermined.

V is TRBV7-2 and J is TRBJ2-5, with TRBD2 matching 9 bases. The sequence was collected from an adult with an advanced solid tumor such as melanoma, head and neck, liver or kidney cancer. The source was CD4+ or CD8+ T cells sorted from blood, collected in a trial of the OX40 agonist ivuxolimab. DNA of the CDR3: TGTGCCAGCAGGAATGGGGCTAGCGGGGTTGAGACCCAGTACTTC. This sequence encodes CASRNGASGVETQYF.